These 22 T cell receptor beta chains originate from one sample sequenced in a study of T cell responses to AZD1222 COVID-19 vaccine. Profiling relied on immunoSEQ multiplex PCR, and the TCRdb table lists in-frame clones only, not all of them. The table lists 150,000 to 200,000 clones, 94% of them singletons. The starting material was peripheral blood, obtained on day 0 of AZD1222 vaccination. The receptors here all came from an adult in good health.

The chain combines TRBV28 with TRBJ1-1; 7 bases agree with TRBD1. The J segment lost 3 bases and the V segment lost 3 bases, leaving 4 bases of the junction unmatched. The CDR3 has 14 residues. CDR1 is MDHEN and CDR2 is SYDVKM in the germline V gene. The CDR3 bases are TGTGCCAGCAGTTTGGACAGGATTGACACTGAAGCTTTCTTT. It translates to CASSLDRIDTEAFF.

The CDR3 region has the DNA TGTGCCAGCAGCCGGGACAGCTTAGCCAAAAACATTCAGTACTTC. As protein: CASSRDSLAKNIQYF. V and J are TRBV9 and TRBJ2-4; 7 bases agree with TRBD1. J lost 0 bases, V lost 4 bases, and 4 bases had no gene match. CDR1 and CDR2 from the germline V gene are SGDLS and YYNGEE. The CDR3 runs to 15 residues.

The chain joins TRBV2 to TRBJ2-3, with 9 bases matching TRBD2. The CDR3 loop spans 18 amino acids. CDR1 and CDR2 from the germline V gene are SNHLY and FYNNEI. The J segment lost 1 base and the V segment lost 8 bases, leaving 16 bases of the junction unmatched. The CDR3 nucleotides read TGTGCCAGCCAAAGGGGTTTTGGCGGGAGGGCGGGCACAGATACGCAGTATTTT. It encodes CASQRGFGGRAGTDTQYF.

The V and J genes are TRBV27 and TRBJ1-2; 7 bases align to TRBD1. Germline assignment: CDR1 MNHEY and CDR2 SMNVEV (reference sequence). The CDR3 spans 13 residues. V was clipped by 2 bases and J by 6 bases; unmatched bases: 3. CDR3 coding DNA: TGTGCCAGCAGTTTAGTAGGGGGCGATGGCTACACCTTC. Translated: CASSLVGGDGYTF.

V is TRBV19 and J is TRBJ2-1; no firm D call. The length of the CDR3 is 11 residues. Germline assignment: CDR1 LNHDA and CDR2 SQIVND (reference sequence). Between the trimmed V and J ends, which lost 4 bases and 9 bases, there was a span of 7 bases. DNA for the CDR3: TGTGCCAGTAGTAGCGAGGTTGAGCAGTTCTTC. As protein: CASSSEVEQFF.

The J gene is TRBJ2-1, the V gene TRBV7-2, with a possible D match to TRBD1 (5 bases). V lost 4 bases to trimming and J lost 1 base, with 8 bases between them. The CDR3 contains 14 residues. Germline V gene lookup returns CDR1 SGHTA and CDR2 FQGNSA. CDR3 residues: CASSYDRSYNEQFF. The CDR3 region has the DNA TGTGCCAGCAGCTACGACAGATCCTACAATGAGCAGTTCTTC.

The gene calls are TRBV19 and TRBJ2-2; D is unclear. V was pared by 8 bases and J by 1 base, with 11 bases between. Germline V gene data show CDR1 as LNHDA and CDR2 as SQIVND (reference sequence). This CDR3 is 14 amino acids long. As DNA, the CDR3 is TGTGCCAGTGCCTGGAGCCGGAACACCGGGGAGCTGTTTTTT. Translating gives CASAWSRNTGELFF.

This rearrangement joins TRBV19 to TRBJ1-4; possible D gene TRBD1, 5 bases. The germline CDR1 and CDR2 sequences are LNHDA and SQIVND (reference sequence). The V gene lost 5 bases and the J gene lost 7 bases, with 17 bases spanning the gap. The CDR3 contains 15 residues. CDR3 protein: CASSPSGVEGEKLFF. The CDR3 coding sequence is TGTGCCAGTAGTCCCTCGGGGGTAGAGGGTGAAAAACTGTTTTTT.

The chain combines TRBV19 with TRBJ1-1, with 7 positions matching TRBD1. CDR3 length: 14 residues. V lost 6 bases and J lost 1; bases outside the gene matches: 5. The germline V gene has CDR1 LNHDA and CDR2 SQIVND (reference sequence). CDR3 coding DNA: TGTGCCAGTAGCTACAGGGGATCGAACACTGAAGCTTTCTTT. Protein: CASSYRGSNTEAFF. Complete variable domain (other parts from reference TRBV19 and TRBJ1-1): DGGITQSPKYLFRKEGQNVTLSCEQNLNHDAMYWYRQDPGQGLRLIYYSQIVNDFQKGDIAEGYSVSREKKESFPLTVTSAQKNPTAFYLCASSYRGSNTEAFFGQGTRLTVV.

The chain carries TRBV19 and TRBJ1-1; maybe TRBD1 (5 bases). From germline, CDR1 is LNHDA and CDR2 SQIVND (reference sequence). V was clipped by 3 bases and J by 1 base, with 15 bases between them. The CDR3 has 16 amino acids. The CDR3 spells CASSIREGIKNTEAFF. DNA for the CDR3: TGTGCCAGTAGTATTCGAGAGGGGATAAAGAACACTGAAGCTTTCTTT.

This rearrangement joins TRBV10-3 to TRBJ2-2; D might be TRBD2 (5 bases). The CDR3 has 15 amino acids. Germline-derived CDR1 and CDR2 are ENHRY and SYGVKD. Trimming cost V 3 bases and J 4 bases, with 12 bases left between them. The CDR3 is CAISEMAAGTGELFF. As DNA, the CDR3 is TGTGCCATCAGTGAAATGGCGGCGGGCACCGGGGAGCTGTTTTTT.

In its sample, this clone was seen once. The chain is built from TRBV2 and TRBJ1-2; a weak D match, TRBD1 (5 bases). Germline V CDR1 and CDR2: SNHLY, FYNNEI. The CDR3 is 14 amino acids. Trimming removed 3 bases at V and 3 bases at J, with 11 bases between. The CDR3 coding sequence is TGTGCCAGCAGTGAGGGGGGTTGGGACTATGGCTACACCTTC. Translated: CASSEGGWDYGYTF.

This chain uses TRBV5-1 with TRBJ2-7; no definite D call. Germline CDR1 reads SGHRS; CDR2 reads YFSETQ. The CDR3 runs 12 residues. V was pared by 7 bases and J by 5 bases, with 13 bases between. CDR3 protein: CASRLGRDEQYF. CDR3 sequence (DNA): TGCGCCAGCCGCCTGGGTCGGGACGAGCAGTACTTC.

The chain links TRBV19 to TRBJ2-5; 7 bases are a match to TRBD2. Germline CDR1 reads LNHDA; CDR2 reads SQIVND (reference sequence). The CDR3 is made up of 14 amino acids. The V gene end was trimmed by 3 bases and the J gene end by 3 bases; junction bases not matched to a gene: 4. The CDR3 coding sequence is TGTGCCAGTAGTATCAGCGGGGCGAAAGAGACCCAGTACTTC. Its protein product is CASSISGAKETQYF.

The rearrangement joins TRBV3-1 (or the pseudogene TRBV3-2) to TRBJ2-1, with unresolved D. Germline values: CDR1 LGHDT, CDR2 YNNKEL (reference sequence). V was pared by 0 bases and J by 9 bases, with 15 bases between. The CDR3 is made up of 15 amino acids. The CDR3 loop reads CASSQDLGSRSEQFF. For the CDR3, the DNA is TGTGCCAGCAGCCAAGATCTGGGTAGCCGGAGTGAGCAGTTCTTC.

V and J are TRBV27 and TRBJ2-7, with TRBD1 matching 8 bases. Trimming cost V 5 bases and J 5 bases; bases outside gene matches: 5. Per the germline V gene, CDR1 is MNHEY and CDR2 is SMNVEV (reference sequence). The CDR3 runs to 13 residues. The CDR3 bases are TGTGCCAGCAGTCCGAGGACAGGGCACGAGCAGTACTTC. It yields the protein CASSPRTGHEQYF.

The chain combines TRBV10-3 with TRBJ2-7, with D perhaps matching TRBD1 or TRBD2 (5 bases each). Per the germline V gene, CDR1 is ENHRY and CDR2 is SYGVKD. Trimming cost V 2 bases and J 5 bases, with 10 bases left between them. The CDR3 is made up of 13 amino acids. CDR3 in amino acids: CAISEGRGHEQYF. The DNA for the CDR3 is TGTGCCATCAGTGAGGGAAGGGGACACGAGCAGTACTTC.

This clone is a singleton in its sample. The chain links TRBV24-1 to TRBJ1-3, with 8 bases lining up with TRBD1. Germline V gene sequence: CDR1 KGHDR, CDR2 SFDVKD. The CDR3 is made up of 15 amino acids. The V gene end was trimmed by 4 bases and the J gene end by 7 bases; junction bases not matched to a gene: 8. The CDR3 loop reads CATSDPSDRANTIYF. CDR3 bases: TGTGCCACCAGTGACCCCTCGGACAGGGCGAACACCATATATTTT.

CDR3 in amino acids: CSASRLAGGQFF. In DNA, the CDR3 is TGCAGTGCTAGTAGACTAGCGGGAGGGCAGTTCTTC. The rearrangement uses TRBV20-1 and TRBJ2-1, with 13 bases that match TRBD2. Germline V gives CDR1 DFQATT, CDR2 SNEGSKA (reference sequence). V was pared by 3 bases and J by 12 bases, with 2 bases of the junction left unmatched. This CDR3 is 12 amino acids long.

The chain couples TRBV2 to TRBJ2-1; D is ambiguous. CDR1 SNHLY and CDR2 FYNNEI come from the germline V gene. The CDR3 is made up of 13 amino acids. The V and J ends lost 4 bases and 6 bases respectively, with 10 bases between them. In nucleotides, the CDR3 is TGTGCCAGCAGTGTGGTTGCAATCAATGAGCAGTTCTTC. Encoded protein: CASSVVAINEQFF.

The chain links TRBV28 to TRBJ1-1; 9 nucleotides match TRBD1. CDR1 and CDR2 from the germline V gene are MDHEN and SYDVKM. Trimming cost V 2 bases and J 5 bases; bases outside gene matches: 6. CDR3 length: 15 amino acids. This CDR3 reads CASSLTTGGGTEAFF. CDR3 in DNA: TGTGCCAGCAGTTTAACGACAGGGGGAGGTACTGAAGCTTTCTTT.

The chain combines TRBV5-1 with TRBJ2-6; the match to TRBD2 covers 10 bases. The CDR3 covers 20 residues. V dropped 4 bases and J dropped 2; count of bases not matched to a gene: 15. From germline, CDR1 is SGHRS and CDR2 YFSETQ. The CDR3 loop reads CASSRSASGSIEPGANVLTF. CDR3 nucleotide sequence: TGCGCCAGCAGCCGATCGGCTAGCGGGAGTATTGAACCTGGGGCCAACGTCCTGACTTTC. Drawing the rest from reference TRBV5-1 and TRBJ2-6, the complete variable domain is KAGVTQTPRYLIKTRGQQVTLSCSPISGHRSVSWYQQTPGQGLQFLFEYFSETQRNKGNFPGRFSGRQFSNSRSEMNVSTLELGDSALYLCASSRSASGSIEPGANVLTFGAGSRLTVL.